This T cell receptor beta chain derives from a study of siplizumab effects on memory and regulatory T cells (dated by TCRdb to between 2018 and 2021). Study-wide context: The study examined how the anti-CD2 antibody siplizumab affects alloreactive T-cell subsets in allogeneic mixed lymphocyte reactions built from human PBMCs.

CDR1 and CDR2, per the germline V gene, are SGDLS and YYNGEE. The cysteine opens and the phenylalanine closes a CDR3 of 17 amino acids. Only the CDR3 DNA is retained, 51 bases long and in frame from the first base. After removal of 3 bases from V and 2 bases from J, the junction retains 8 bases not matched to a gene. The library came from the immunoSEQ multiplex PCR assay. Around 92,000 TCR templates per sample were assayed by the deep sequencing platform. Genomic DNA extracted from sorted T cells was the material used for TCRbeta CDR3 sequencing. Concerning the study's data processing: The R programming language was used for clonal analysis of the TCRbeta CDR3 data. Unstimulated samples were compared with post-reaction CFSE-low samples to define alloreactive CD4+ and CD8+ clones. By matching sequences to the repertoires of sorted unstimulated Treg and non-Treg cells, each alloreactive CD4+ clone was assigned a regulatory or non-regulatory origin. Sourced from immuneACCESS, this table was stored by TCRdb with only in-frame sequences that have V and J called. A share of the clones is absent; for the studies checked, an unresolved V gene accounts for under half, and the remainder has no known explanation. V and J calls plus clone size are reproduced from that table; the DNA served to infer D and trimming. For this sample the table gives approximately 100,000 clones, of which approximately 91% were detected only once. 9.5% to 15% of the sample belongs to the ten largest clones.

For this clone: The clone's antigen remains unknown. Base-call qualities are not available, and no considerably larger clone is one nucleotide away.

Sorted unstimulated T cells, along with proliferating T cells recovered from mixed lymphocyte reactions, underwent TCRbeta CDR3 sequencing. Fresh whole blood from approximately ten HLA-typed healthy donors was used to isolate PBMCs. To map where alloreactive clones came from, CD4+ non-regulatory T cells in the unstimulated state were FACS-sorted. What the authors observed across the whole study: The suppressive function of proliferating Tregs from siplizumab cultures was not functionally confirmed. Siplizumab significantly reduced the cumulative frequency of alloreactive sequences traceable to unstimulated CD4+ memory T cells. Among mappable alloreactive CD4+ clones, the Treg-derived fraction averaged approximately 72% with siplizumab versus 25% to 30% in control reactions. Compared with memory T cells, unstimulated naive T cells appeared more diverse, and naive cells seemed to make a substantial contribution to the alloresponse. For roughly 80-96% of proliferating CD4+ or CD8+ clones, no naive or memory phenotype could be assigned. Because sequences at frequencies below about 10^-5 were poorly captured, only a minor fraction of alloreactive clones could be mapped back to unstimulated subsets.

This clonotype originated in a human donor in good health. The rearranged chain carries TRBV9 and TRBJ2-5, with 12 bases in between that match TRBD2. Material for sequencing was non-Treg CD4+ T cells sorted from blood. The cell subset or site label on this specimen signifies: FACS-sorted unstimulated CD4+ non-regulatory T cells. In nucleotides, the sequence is TGTGCCAGCAGCGCTCCCAGGACTAGCGGGACTCAAGAGACCCAGTACTTC. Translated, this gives CASSAPRTSGTQETQYF.